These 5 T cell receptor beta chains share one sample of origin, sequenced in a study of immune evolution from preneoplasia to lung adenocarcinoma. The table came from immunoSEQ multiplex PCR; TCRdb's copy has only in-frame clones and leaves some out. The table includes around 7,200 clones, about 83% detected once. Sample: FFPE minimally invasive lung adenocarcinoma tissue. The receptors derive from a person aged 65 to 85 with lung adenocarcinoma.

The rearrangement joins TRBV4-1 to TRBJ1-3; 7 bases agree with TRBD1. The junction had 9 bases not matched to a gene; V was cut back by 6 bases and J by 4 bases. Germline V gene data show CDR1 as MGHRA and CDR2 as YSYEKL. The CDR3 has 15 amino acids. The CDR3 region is CASSQTGTVGNTIYF. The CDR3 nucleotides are TGCGCCAGCAGTCAAACCGGGACAGTAGGAAACACCATATATTTT.

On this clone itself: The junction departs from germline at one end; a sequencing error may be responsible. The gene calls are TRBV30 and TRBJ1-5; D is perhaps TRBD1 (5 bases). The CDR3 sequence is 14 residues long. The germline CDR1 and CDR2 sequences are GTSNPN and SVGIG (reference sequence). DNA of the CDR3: TGTGCCTGGGCCAAGAGGGGAGGTTATCAACCCCAGCATTTT. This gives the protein CAWAKRGGYQPQHF.

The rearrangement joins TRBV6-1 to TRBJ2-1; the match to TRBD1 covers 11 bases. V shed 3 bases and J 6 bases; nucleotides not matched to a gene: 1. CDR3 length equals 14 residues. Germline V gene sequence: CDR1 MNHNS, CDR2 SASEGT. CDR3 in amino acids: CASSDGTGGNEQFF. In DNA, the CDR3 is TGTGCCAGCAGTGACGGGACAGGGGGCAATGAGCAGTTCTTC.

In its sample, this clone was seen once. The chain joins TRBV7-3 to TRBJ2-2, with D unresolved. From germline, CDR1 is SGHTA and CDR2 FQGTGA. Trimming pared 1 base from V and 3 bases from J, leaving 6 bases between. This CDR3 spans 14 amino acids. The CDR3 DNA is TGTGCCAGCAGCTTAAAACTTTACACCGGGGAGCTGTTTTTT. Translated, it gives CASSLKLYTGELFF.

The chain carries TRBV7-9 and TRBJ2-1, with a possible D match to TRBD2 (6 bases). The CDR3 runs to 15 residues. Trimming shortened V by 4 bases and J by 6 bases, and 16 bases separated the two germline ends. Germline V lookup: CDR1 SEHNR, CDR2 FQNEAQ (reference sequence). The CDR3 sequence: CASSSSRLGGNEQFF. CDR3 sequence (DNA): TGTGCCAGCAGCTCGTCCCGCCTCGGGGGCAATGAGCAGTTCTTC.